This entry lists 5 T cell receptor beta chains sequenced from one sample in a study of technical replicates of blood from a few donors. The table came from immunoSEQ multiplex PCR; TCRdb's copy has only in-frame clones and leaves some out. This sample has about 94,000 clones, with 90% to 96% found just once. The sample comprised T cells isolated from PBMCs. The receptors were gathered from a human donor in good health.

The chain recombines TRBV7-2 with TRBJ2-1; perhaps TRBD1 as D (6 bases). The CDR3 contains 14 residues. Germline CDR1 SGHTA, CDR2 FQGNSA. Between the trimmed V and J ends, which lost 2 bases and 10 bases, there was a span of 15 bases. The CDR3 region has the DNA TGTGCCAGCAGCTTAATACAGGGCTCCAGGGAGCAGTTCTTC. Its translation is CASSLIQGSREQFF. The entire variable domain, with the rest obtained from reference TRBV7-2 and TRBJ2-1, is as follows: GAGVSQSPSNKVTEKGKDVELRCDPISGHTALYWYRQSLGQGLEFLIYFQGNSAPDKSGLPSDRFSAERTGGSVSTLTIQRTQQEDSAVYLCASSLIQGSREQFFGPGTRLTVL.

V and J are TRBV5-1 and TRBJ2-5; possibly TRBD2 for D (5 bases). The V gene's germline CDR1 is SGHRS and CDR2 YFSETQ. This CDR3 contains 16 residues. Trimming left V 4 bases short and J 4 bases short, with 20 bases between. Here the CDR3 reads CASSEGPGSAGETQYF. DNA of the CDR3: TGCGCCAGCAGCGAAGGGCCGGGCAGTGCGGGAGAGACCCAGTACTTC.

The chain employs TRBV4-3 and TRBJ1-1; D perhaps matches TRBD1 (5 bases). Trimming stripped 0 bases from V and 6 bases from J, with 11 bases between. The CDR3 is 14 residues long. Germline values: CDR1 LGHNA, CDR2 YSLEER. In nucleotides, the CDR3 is TGCGCCAGCAGCCAAGATCAGGGAACGGCTGAAGCTTTCTTT. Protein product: CASSQDQGTAEAFF.

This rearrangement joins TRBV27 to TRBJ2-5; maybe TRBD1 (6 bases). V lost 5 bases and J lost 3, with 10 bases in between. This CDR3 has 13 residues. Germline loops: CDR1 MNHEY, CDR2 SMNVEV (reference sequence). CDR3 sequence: CASSPWTEETQYF. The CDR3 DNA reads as TGTGCCAGCAGTCCCTGGACAGAAGAGACCCAGTACTTC.

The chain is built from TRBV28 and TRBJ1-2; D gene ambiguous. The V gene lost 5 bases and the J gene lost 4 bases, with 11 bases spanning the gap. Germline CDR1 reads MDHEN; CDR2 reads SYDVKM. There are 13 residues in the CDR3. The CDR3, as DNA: TGTGCCAGCAGTGACCGCCGGGTCTATGGCTACACCTTC. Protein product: CASSDRRVYGYTF.